This TCR beta chain was observed in a study of beta chain features in type 1 diabetes. This CDR3 is built from 15 residues. Germline V gene lookup returns CDR1 SGHTA and CDR2 FQGNSA. With 4 bases clipped from V and 0 bases from J, the junction kept 5 bases outside the gene matches. What was sequenced were expressed TCRB transcripts, since all of the isolated RNA had been reverse transcribed. Using immunoSEQ multiplex PCR, the repertoire was profiled, and TCRdb retains in-frame clones only, with some absent. The data show about 620,000 clones, about 16% seen once. This clonotype was obtained from a man aged 18 to 35 in good health. This sequence joins TRBV7-2 and TRBJ2-7; 8 bases match TRBD2. Sequencing was carried out using naive CD4+ T cells from blood. The CDR3, as DNA: TGTGCCAGCAGCTCCTTAGCGGGACACTCCTACGAGCAGTACTTC. Residues: CASSSLAGHSYEQYF.